The source of this T cell receptor (beta chain) is a study of blood T cell repertoires in COVID-19 (dated by TCRdb to the early 2020s). In the study overall: Samples covering the acute and convalescent phases of COVID-19 were provided by collaborators in the United States, Italy and Spain. The material from the prospective study consisted of cDNA or gDNA derived from T cells, B-cell-depleted T cells, or PBMCs. The dataset comprised deeply sampled blood TCRbeta repertoires from subjects exposed to, actively infected with, or recovered from COVID-19. The repertoires were released in a freely available public database meant as a resource for research on the immune response to SARS-CoV-2. The samples were drawn from the first 160 participants of the ongoing ImmuneRACE study and from over 950 subjects provided by 6 global collaborators. The sample metadata nearly always contained a de-identified subject ID, COVID-19 status, age in years and sex. Where HLA class I and class II types were available, the types were taken from metadata supplied by the sample provider, not from assay-based typing.

TCRbeta CDR3 regions were amplified from genomic DNA by means of the immunoSEQ Assay, a bias-controlled multiplex PCR. The authors processed their data as follows. Within the assay, amplification of reference gene primers was used to estimate how many nucleated cells each sample contained. To quantify the absolute abundance of each unique TCRbeta CDR3 rearrangement, sequence reads were collapsed and filtered. For each sample, productive Simpson clonality was calculated by taking the square root of Simpson's diversity index across productive rearrangements. TCRdb took over this immuneACCESS table, retaining in-frame rearrangements with V and J assigned. Such tables are incomplete; in checked studies, under half of the missing clones stem from an unresolved V gene, and the remainder is unexplained. V and J calls and clone size are given by that table; D and trimming were obtained from the DNA. Counted in this sample were tens of thousands of clones; around 87% of them appeared once. Around 1.2% of the sample is held by the ten biggest clonotypes.

Each collaborating institution followed its own protocols to collect whole blood in K2EDTA tubes. For TCRbeta analysis, collaborator samples were shipped as frozen whole blood, as isolated PBMCs, or as DNA extracted from either sample type. A note on this clone: No cognate antigen has been identified for it. Base qualities are missing; no much larger clone stands one base away.

The CDR3, cysteine through phenylalanine, is 10 amino acids long. This entry keeps only the CDR3 DNA: 30 bases, framed from base 1. At the junction V is shortened by 1 base and J by 7 bases, with 4 bases in between. From a lookup of the germline V gene (reference sequence), CDR1 and CDR2 are DFQATT and SNEGSKA. Broader findings and caveats from the paper: Clinical and demographic metadata were provided uncurated, with the amount varying by source and participant.

The rearranged segments are TRBV20-1 and TRBJ1-1, with the D gene not confidently named. Sequencing was performed on peripheral blood. The sequence was obtained from a woman aged 60-75 years with acute or convalescent COVID-19. CDR3 protein: CSARAVEAFF. At the DNA level, the sequence is TGCAGTGCTAGAGCCGTTGAAGCTTTCTTT.